These 13 T cell receptor beta chains came from one sample sequenced in a study of T cell responses to AZD1222 COVID-19 vaccine. The method was immunoSEQ multiplex PCR; TCRdb's version includes in-frame clones alone and lacks a portion of them. There are 130,000 or so clones in the sample; more than 85% occur only once, and around 3% lies in the top ten. This specimen was peripheral blood, taken 28 days after the second AZD1222 dose. Every receptor here comes from an adult who received the AZD1222 COVID-19 vaccine.

The J gene is TRBJ2-3, the V gene TRBV6-4; TRBD2 agrees at 7 bases. Germline trimming cut 0 bases from V and 3 bases from J; bases unmatched to any gene: 3. In germline, CDR1 is MRHNA, CDR2 SNTAGT. CDR3 length: 15 residues. CDR3 region: CASSDSGGGTDTQYF. The CDR3 bases are TGTGCCAGCAGTGACTCGGGCGGGGGAACAGATACGCAGTATTTT.

The chain recombines TRBV6-5 with TRBJ1-3, with unresolved D. The V end was cut by 6 bases, the J end by 4 bases, with 10 bases between. This CDR3 comprises 13 residues. Germline V gene data show CDR1 as MNHEY and CDR2 as SVGAGI. The CDR3 coding sequence is TGTGCCAGCAGCGGGCCTGGAGGAAACACCATATATTTT. This codes for CASSGPGGNTIYF.

The V gene is TRBV7-8, the J gene TRBJ2-6; a weak D match, TRBD2 (6 bases). Germline V gene data show CDR1 as SGHVS and CDR2 as FQNEAQ. The germline V and J ends were trimmed by 2 bases and 4 bases, with 12 bases remaining between them. The CDR3 totals 16 residues. The CDR3 region is CASSLKTSSGANVLTF. In DNA form, the CDR3 reads TGTGCCAGCAGCTTAAAGACTAGTTCCGGGGCCAACGTCCTGACTTTC.

The sample holds a few counts of this clone. The CDR3 region has the DNA TGTGCCAGCATGCCGCAGAGCTCTGGAAACACCATATATTTT. Translating gives CASMPQSSGNTIYF. The gene calls are TRBV5-8 and TRBJ1-3; D unclear. With 6 bases removed from V and 0 bases from J, the gap between germline ends came to 10 bases. The germline V gene encodes CDR1 SGHTS and CDR2 YDEGEE. The CDR3 has 14 amino acids. The whole variable domain, filled in from reference TRBV5-8 and TRBJ1-3, reads EAGVTQSPTHLIKTRGQQATLRCSPISGHTSVYWYQQALGLGLQFLLWYDEGEERNRGNFPPRFSGRQFPNYSSELNVNALELEDSALYLCASMPQSSGNTIYFGEGSWLTVV.

This chain connects TRBV7-8 to TRBJ1-6; TRBD1 matches at 11 bases. Germline values: CDR1 SGHVS, CDR2 FQNEAQ. The CDR3 runs 15 residues. V shed 4 bases, J shed 9 bases, and the junction held 5 bases outside the gene matches. CDR3: CASSSRTGGSSPLHF. CDR3 sequence (DNA): TGTGCCAGCAGCTCGCGGACAGGGGGCAGTTCACCCCTCCACTTT.

The rearrangement joins TRBV27 to TRBJ2-3; D is possibly TRBD1 (5 bases). V was trimmed by 5 bases and J by 2 bases, leaving 11 bases between them. CDR1 MNHEY and CDR2 SMNVEV come from the germline V gene (reference sequence). This CDR3 spans 14 amino acids. The CDR3 is CASSPGHPTDTQYF. The CDR3 DNA is TGTGCCAGCAGTCCTGGACACCCCACAGATACGCAGTATTTT.

The CDR3 sequence is CASSQVRRGVRTGELFF. As DNA, the CDR3 is TGCGCCAGCAGCCAAGTAAGGAGGGGGGTACGTACCGGGGAGCTGTTTTTT. This chain uses TRBV4-3 with TRBJ2-2, with D perhaps matching TRBD1 or TRBD2 (6 bases each). The CDR3 consists of 17 residues. Germline CDR1 reads LGHNA; CDR2 reads YSLEER. V was shortened by 1 base and J by 5 bases, with 17 bases between the two germline ends.

J is TRBJ2-5 and V is TRBV12-3 or TRBV12-4, with D perhaps assigned TRBD1 or TRBD2 (5 bases each). This CDR3 region has 12 residues. With 5 bases removed from V and 5 bases from J, the gap between germline ends came to 9 bases. Here the CDR3 DNA reads TGTGCCAGCAGTCCCCGGGGCGAGACCCAGTACTTC. Its protein product is CASSPRGETQYF.

This sequence joins TRBV4-3 and TRBJ2-3, with 10 bases that match TRBD2. Per germline, CDR1 LGHNA and CDR2 YSLEER. With 0 bases clipped from V and 5 bases from J, the junction kept 5 bases outside the gene matches. CDR3 size: 16 residues. CDR3 residues: CASSQDLAGAGDTQYF. CDR3 DNA: TGCGCCAGCAGCCAAGATCTAGCGGGGGCAGGAGATACGCAGTATTTT.

The table lists this clone with a count of one. J is TRBJ1-5 and V is TRBV7-2; perhaps TRBD1 as D (5 bases). Germline-derived CDR1 and CDR2 are SGHTA and FQGNSA. Trimming left V 5 bases short and J 7 bases short, with 15 bases between. This CDR3 is built from 14 residues. The CDR3 DNA reads TGTGCCAGCAGCATTTACAGGTTAGAACAGCCCCAGCATTTT. It encodes CASSIYRLEQPQHF.

The chain is built from TRBV7-9 and TRBJ1-4, with 7 bases fitting TRBD1. Trimming removed 5 bases from V and 8 bases from J; junction bases left unmatched: 8. CDR3 length equals 14 residues. Germline CDR1 and CDR2: SEHNR and FQNEAQ (reference sequence). CDR3 sequence (DNA): TGTGCCAGCAGCCCAGCGACAGGGAACGAAAAACTGTTTTTT. Residues: CASSPATGNEKLFF.

This chain joins TRBV30 and TRBJ1-3, with 7 bases aligning to TRBD1. The CDR3 has 12 amino acids. Germline CDR1 reads GTSNPN; CDR2 reads SVGIG (reference sequence). The V segment lost 4 bases and the J segment 3 bases; nucleotides outside the gene matches: 0. The CDR3 region has the DNA TGTGCCTGGACAGGGGGTGGAAACACCATATATTTT. As protein: CAWTGGGNTIYF.

V and J are TRBV28 and TRBJ1-4; tentatively, D is TRBD1 (5 bases). The V end lost 6 bases, the J end lost 2 bases, and 13 bases lay between the germline ends. Germline CDR1 MDHEN, CDR2 SYDVKM. The CDR3 is 15 residues long. Here the CDR3 reads CASRFRTPTNEKLFF. The CDR3 DNA follows: TGTGCCAGCAGGTTCCGGACACCTACTAATGAAAAACTGTTTTTT.